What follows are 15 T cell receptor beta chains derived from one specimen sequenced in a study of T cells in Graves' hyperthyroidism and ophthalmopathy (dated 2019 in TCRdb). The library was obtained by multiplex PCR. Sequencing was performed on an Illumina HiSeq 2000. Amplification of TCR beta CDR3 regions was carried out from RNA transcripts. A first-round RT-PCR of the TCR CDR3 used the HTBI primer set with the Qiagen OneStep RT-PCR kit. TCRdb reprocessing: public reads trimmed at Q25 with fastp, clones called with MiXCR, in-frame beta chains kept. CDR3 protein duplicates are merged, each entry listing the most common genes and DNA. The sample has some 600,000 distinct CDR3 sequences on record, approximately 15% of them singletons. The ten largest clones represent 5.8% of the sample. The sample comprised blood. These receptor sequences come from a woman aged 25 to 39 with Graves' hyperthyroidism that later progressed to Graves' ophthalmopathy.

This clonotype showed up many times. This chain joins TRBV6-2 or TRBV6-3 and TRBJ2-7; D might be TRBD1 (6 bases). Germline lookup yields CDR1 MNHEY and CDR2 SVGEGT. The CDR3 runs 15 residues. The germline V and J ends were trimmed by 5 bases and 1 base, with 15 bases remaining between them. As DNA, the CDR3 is TGTGCCAGCAGTCAGTTCTACAGGGCTTCCTACGAGCAGTACTTC. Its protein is CASSQFYRASYEQYF.

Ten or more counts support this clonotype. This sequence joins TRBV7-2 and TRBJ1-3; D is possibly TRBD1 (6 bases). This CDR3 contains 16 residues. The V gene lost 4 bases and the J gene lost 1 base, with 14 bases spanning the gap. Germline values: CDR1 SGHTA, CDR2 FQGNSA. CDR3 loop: CASSSTGSSSGNTIYF. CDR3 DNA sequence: TGTGCCAGCAGCTCGACAGGCTCAAGTTCTGGAAACACCATATATTTT.

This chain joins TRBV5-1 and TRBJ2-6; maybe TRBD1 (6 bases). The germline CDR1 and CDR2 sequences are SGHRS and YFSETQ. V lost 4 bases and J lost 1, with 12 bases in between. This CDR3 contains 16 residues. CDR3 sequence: CASSLYTGSGANVLTF. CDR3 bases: TGCGCCAGCAGCCTATATACAGGGTCTGGGGCCAACGTCCTGACTTTC.

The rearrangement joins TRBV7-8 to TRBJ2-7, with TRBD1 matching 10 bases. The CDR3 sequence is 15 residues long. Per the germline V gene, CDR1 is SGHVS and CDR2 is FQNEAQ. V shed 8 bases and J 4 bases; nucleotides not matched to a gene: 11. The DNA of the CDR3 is TGTGCCAGCCACCCGTCCGGGACAGGGGAGTACGAGCAGTACTTC. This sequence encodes CASHPSGTGEYEQYF. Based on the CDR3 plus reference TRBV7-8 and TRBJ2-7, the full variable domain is GAGVSQSPRYKVAKRGQDVALRCDPISGHVSLFWYQQALGQGPEFLTYFQNEAQLDKSGLPSDRFFAERPEGSVSTLKIQRTQQEDSAVYLCASHPSGTGEYEQYFGPGTRLTVT.

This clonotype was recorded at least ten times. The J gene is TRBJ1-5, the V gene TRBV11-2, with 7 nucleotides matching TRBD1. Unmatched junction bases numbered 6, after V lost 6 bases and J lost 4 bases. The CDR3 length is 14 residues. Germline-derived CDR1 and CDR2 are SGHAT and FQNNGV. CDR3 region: CASSQQGLNQPQHF. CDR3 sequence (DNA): TGTGCCAGCAGTCAACAGGGGCTTAATCAGCCCCAGCATTTT.

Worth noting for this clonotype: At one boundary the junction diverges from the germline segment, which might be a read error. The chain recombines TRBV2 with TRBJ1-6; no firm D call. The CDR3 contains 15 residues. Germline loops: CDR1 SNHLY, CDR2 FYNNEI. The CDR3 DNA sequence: TGTGCCGGCAGTGAAACGGCAGGCCTAAATTCACCCCTCCACTTT. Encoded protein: CAGSETAGLNSPLHF.

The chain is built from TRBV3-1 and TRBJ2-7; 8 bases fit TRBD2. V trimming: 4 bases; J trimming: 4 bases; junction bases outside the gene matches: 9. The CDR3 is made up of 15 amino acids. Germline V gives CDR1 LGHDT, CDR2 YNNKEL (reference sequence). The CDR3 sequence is CASSLSSGGPYEQYF. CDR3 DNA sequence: TGTGCCAGCAGCCTCTCCAGCGGGGGTCCGTACGAGCAGTACTTC.

CDR3 protein: CSARDISSREQFF. The DNA of the CDR3 is TGCAGTGCTAGAGATATAAGTAGCCGTGAGCAGTTCTTC. The gene calls are TRBV20-1 and TRBJ2-1; D gene uncertain. In germline, CDR1 is DFQATT, CDR2 SNEGSKA (reference sequence). Trimming took off 0 bases at V and 9 bases at J, with 12 bases between the two ends. This CDR3 is 13 amino acids long.

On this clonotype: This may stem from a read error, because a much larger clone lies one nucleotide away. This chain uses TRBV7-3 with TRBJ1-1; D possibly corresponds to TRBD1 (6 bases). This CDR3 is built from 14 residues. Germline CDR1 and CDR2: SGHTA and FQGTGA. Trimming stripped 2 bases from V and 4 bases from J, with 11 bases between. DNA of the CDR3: TGTGCCAGCAGCTTAGAAAGGACAGTCACTGAAGCTTTCTTT. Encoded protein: CASSLERTVTEAFF.

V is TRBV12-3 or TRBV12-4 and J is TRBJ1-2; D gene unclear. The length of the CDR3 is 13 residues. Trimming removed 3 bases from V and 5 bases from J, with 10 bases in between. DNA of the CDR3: TGTGCCAGCAGTTTGGCACAGATGTATGGCTACACCTTC. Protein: CASSLAQMYGYTF.

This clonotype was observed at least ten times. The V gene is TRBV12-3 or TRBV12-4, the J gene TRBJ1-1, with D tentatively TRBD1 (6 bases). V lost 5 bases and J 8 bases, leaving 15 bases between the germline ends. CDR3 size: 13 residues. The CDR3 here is CASSPRDTGEAFF. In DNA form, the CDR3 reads TGTGCCAGCAGTCCGCGGGACACGGGGGAAGCTTTCTTT.

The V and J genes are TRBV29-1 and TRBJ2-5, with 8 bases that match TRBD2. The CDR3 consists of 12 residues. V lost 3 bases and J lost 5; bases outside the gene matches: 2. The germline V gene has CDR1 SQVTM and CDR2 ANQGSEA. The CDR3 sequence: CSVEAGGETQYF. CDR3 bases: TGCAGCGTTGAGGCGGGAGGTGAGACCCAGTACTTC.

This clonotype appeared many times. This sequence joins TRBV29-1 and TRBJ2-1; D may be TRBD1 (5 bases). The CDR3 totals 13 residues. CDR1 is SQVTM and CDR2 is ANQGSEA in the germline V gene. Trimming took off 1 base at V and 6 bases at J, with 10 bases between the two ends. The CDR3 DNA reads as TGCAGCGTTGAAGGGCTAGGGGCCAATGAGCAGTTCTTC. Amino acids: CSVEGLGANEQFF.

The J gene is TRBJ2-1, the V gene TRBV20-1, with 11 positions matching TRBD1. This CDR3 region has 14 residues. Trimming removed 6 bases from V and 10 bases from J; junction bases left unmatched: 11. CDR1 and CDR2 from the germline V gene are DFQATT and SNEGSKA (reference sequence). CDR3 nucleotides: TGCAGTGCCCCGGGACAGGGGGGGGAGTACGAGCAGTTCTTC. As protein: CSAPGQGGEYEQFF.

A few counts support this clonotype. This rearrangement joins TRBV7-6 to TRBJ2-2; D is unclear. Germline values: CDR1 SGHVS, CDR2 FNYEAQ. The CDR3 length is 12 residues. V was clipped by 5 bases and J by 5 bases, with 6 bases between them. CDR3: CASSLQTGELFF. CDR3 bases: TGTGCCAGCAGCCTGCAAACCGGGGAGCTGTTTTTT.